Below, 30 T cell receptor beta chains from the same sample are listed, as sequenced in a study of regulatory T cells in long-lasting Graves disease. HTBI primers from iRepertoire and Arm-PCR of CDR3 regions yielded the TCR beta libraries. TCRdb analysed the multiplex PCR reads with MiXCR anew, one entry per CDR3 protein. This sample yields about 200,000 distinct CDR3 sequences, of which around a fifth are seen a single time; roughly 12% belongs to the top ten. The sample's time point: newly diagnosed GD, antithyroid drugs for less than 3 months. PBMC-derived RNA was used for the TCR library. Separately, the same data were catalogued under a study of T cells in Graves' hyperthyroidism and ophthalmopathy.

This specimen was peripheral blood mononuclear cells (PBMCs), taken at new diagnosis, from a patient treated with antithyroid drugs. These TCRs come from a woman in her twenties or thirties with Graves disease.

DNA for the CDR3: TGTGCCAGCAGTTCCGGGACAGGGGGAGTACACCCACAGCCCCAGCATTTT. This encodes CASSSGTGGVHPQPQHF. This chain links TRBV28 with TRBJ1-5, with TRBD1 matching 11 bases. CDR1 is MDHEN and CDR2 is SYDVKM in the germline V gene. J was trimmed by 7 bases and V by 4 bases; bases with no gene match: 12. The CDR3 is 17 amino acids.

This clonotype has a count of ten or more. The chain links TRBV3-1 to TRBJ2-5, with TRBD2 matching 8 bases. Germline loops: CDR1 LGHDT, CDR2 YNNKEL (reference sequence). The length of the CDR3 is 18 residues. The ends lost 3 bases at V and 2 bases at J; junction bases unmatched: 14. The CDR3 nucleotides read TGTGCCAGCAGCCAGCCTTTTATAGCGGGGTCCGATCAAGAGACCCAGTACTTC. Residues: CASSQPFIAGSDQETQYF.

A note on this clonotype: This likely stems from a read error, as it lies one base from a far larger clone. The chain has TRBV11-2 and TRBJ2-2; TRBD2 matches 7 bases. J lost 1 base, V lost 5 bases, and 7 bases had no gene match. CDR1 SGHAT and CDR2 FQNNGV come from the germline V gene. The CDR3 consists of 16 residues. The CDR3 bases are TGTGCCAGCAGCCCCGGACTAGTGAGGAACACCGGGGAGCTGTTTTTT. Its protein product is CASSPGLVRNTGELFF.

This clonotype has a count of ten or more. This rearrangement joins TRBV7-9 to TRBJ1-1; 9 bases align to TRBD1. After removal of 1 base from V and 2 bases from J, the junction contained 2 bases not matched to a gene. The CDR3 contains 15 residues. CDR1 is SEHNR and CDR2 is FQNEAQ in the germline V gene (reference sequence). CDR3 coding DNA: TGTGCCAGCAGCTTAGTTACAGGGGGCAACACTGAAGCTTTCTTT. Its translation: CASSLVTGGNTEAFF.

The table lists this clonotype with many counts. The rearrangement links TRBV11-2 to TRBJ2-2; D is undetermined. Trimming shortened V by 3 bases and J by 0 bases, and 11 bases separated the two germline ends. Germline V gene data show CDR1 as SGHAT and CDR2 as FQNNGV. This CDR3 spans 16 amino acids. DNA for the CDR3: TGTGCCAGCAGCTTGAGGACGGTCTCGAACACCGGGGAGCTGTTTTTT. As protein: CASSLRTVSNTGELFF.

There are many counts of this clonotype. V gene TRBV6-2 or TRBV6-3 combines with J gene TRBJ1-1; 10 positions match TRBD1. The CDR3 consists of 19 residues. Germline CDR1 is MNHEY and CDR2 is SVGEGT. The trim removed 4 bases at V and 1 base at J, leaving 15 bases unmatched. The CDR3 protein is CASSSIPGTGVQSNTEAFF. CDR3 nucleotide sequence: TGTGCCAGCAGTTCAATTCCCGGGACAGGGGTTCAATCGAACACTGAAGCTTTCTTT.

This clonotype was seen ten or more times. The chain combines TRBV11-3 with TRBJ2-7, with D perhaps being TRBD1 or TRBD2 (5 bases each). The CDR3 has 14 residues. Trimming left V 5 bases short and J 0 bases short, with 11 bases between. Germline-derived CDR1 and CDR2 are SGHNT and YENEEA. CDR3 amino acids: CASSPGRLSYEQYF. The CDR3 coding sequence is TGTGCCAGCAGCCCGGGACGGCTCTCCTACGAGCAGTACTTC.

This clonotype was seen at least ten times. V gene TRBV11-2 combines with J gene TRBJ2-7, with 8 bases lining up with TRBD2. There are 16 residues in the CDR3. Germline V gene lookup returns CDR1 SGHAT and CDR2 FQNNGV. V was clipped by 6 bases and J by 2 bases; unmatched bases: 12. The CDR3 DNA is TGTGCCAGCAGTGGGATCTCAGCGGGAGTCCCCTACGAGCAGTACTTC. Translated: CASSGISAGVPYEQYF.

This clonotype was counted at least ten times. The chain couples TRBV28 to TRBJ2-2; 9 nucleotides match TRBD2. The CDR3 sequence is 13 residues long. In germline, CDR1 is MDHEN, CDR2 SYDVKM. The junction had 3 bases not matched to a gene; V was cut back by 5 bases and J by 8 bases. The CDR3 nucleotides are TGTGCCAGCAGTATCACTAGCGGGGGGGAGCTGTTTTTT. Translated: CASSITSGGELFF.

This chain links TRBV19 with TRBJ2-3; D is perhaps TRBD1 or TRBD2 (7 bases each). This CDR3 region has 15 residues. Trimming removed 5 bases from V and 4 bases from J, with 16 bases in between. Germline V gives CDR1 LNHDA, CDR2 SQIVND (reference sequence). The CDR3 DNA reads TGTGCCAGTAGTGACCGACAGGGAGGGGCAGATACGCAGTATTTT. Amino acids: CASSDRQGGADTQYF.

This clonotype was counted at least ten times. J is TRBJ2-6 and V is TRBV19, with D tentatively TRBD1 or TRBD2 (5 bases each). CDR1 is LNHDA, CDR2 SQIVND, per germline (reference sequence). The V end was cut by 8 bases, the J end by 4 bases, with 15 bases between. This CDR3 contains 15 residues. For the CDR3, the DNA is TGTGCCAGTGGGACCATAGACGCCGGGGCCAACGTCCTGACTTTC. This gives the protein CASGTIDAGANVLTF.

Note on this clonotype: A much more abundant neighbour one base away suggests this may be a read error. V gene TRBV28 combines with J gene TRBJ1-1; D not certain. The CDR3 is 13 amino acids. V was trimmed by 3 bases and J by 0 bases, leaving 5 bases between them. Germline CDR1 MDHEN, CDR2 SYDVKM. The CDR3 DNA follows: TGTGCCAGCAGTTTCAATATGAACACTGAAGCTTTCTTT. This codes for CASSFNMNTEAFF. Looking up the rest from reference TRBV28 and TRBJ1-1 gives the full variable domain: DVKVTQSSRYLVKRTGEKVFLECVQDMDHENMFWYRQDPGLGLRLIYFSYDVKMKEKGDIPEGYSVSREKKERFSLILESASTNQTSMYLCASSFNMNTEAFFGQGTRLTVV.

There are many counts of this clonotype. This sequence joins TRBV2 and TRBJ1-5; D call uncertain. Germline V CDR1 and CDR2: SNHLY, FYNNEI. This CDR3 contains 15 residues. V lost 1 base to trimming and J lost 3 bases, with 10 bases between them. The CDR3 region has the DNA TGTGCCAGCAGTGAAGGGTGGCACCCCAATCAGCCCCAGCATTTT. Translated: CASSEGWHPNQPQHF.

This clonotype was seen repeatedly, ten times or more. The CDR3 region is CASSCPYEQYF. Written as DNA, the CDR3 is TGTGCCAGCAGTTGTCCCTACGAGCAGTACTTC. This chain joins TRBV27 and TRBJ2-7; D unresolved. The CDR3 runs to 11 residues. Per germline, CDR1 MNHEY and CDR2 SMNVEV (reference sequence). Trimming pared 4 bases from V and 2 bases from J, leaving 3 bases between.

The chain carries TRBV12-3 or TRBV12-4 and TRBJ2-1; no reliable D call. The CDR3 covers 16 residues. V was pared by 3 bases and J by 4 bases, with 16 bases between. The CDR3 DNA sequence: TGTGCCAGCAGTTTTCGCCCCCGAACGAGGTACAATGAGCAGTTCTTC. This codes for CASSFRPRTRYNEQFF.

This clonotype was seen a few times. A single base separates this from a much larger clone, so it may be a read error. The chain joins TRBV7-2 to TRBJ2-6; the D call may be TRBD1 or TRBD2 (6 bases each). CDR1 is SGHTA, CDR2 FQGNSA, per germline. This CDR3 spans 15 amino acids. The CDR3 DNA sequence: TGTGCCAGCAGCTTAACAGGGACTGGGGCCAGCGTCCTGACTTTC. As protein: CASSLTGTGASVLTF.

This clonotype was observed many times. The chain carries TRBV7-8 and TRBJ2-3; D not resolved. V lost 3 bases, J lost 11 bases, and 24 bases lay in between. Germline assignment: CDR1 SGHVS and CDR2 FQNEAQ. This CDR3 contains 16 residues. As DNA, the CDR3 is TGTGCCAGCAGCTTTAGTGGGCTCTCCGTTTTGAGTCGGCAGTATTTT. This gives the protein CASSFSGLSVLSRQYF.

This clonotype appeared many times. The CDR3 is CASSAGQGDYGYTF. The CDR3 coding sequence is TGTGCCAGCAGCGCAGGACAGGGCGACTATGGCTACACCTTC. The chain joins TRBV7-9 to TRBJ1-2, with 8 bases identical to TRBD1. This CDR3 contains 14 residues. V was pared by 5 bases and J by 3 bases, with 5 bases of the junction left unmatched. Germline V gene lookup returns CDR1 SEHNR and CDR2 FQNEAQ (reference sequence). Variable domain in full (rest from reference TRBV7-9 and TRBJ1-2): DTGVSQNPRHKITKRGQNVTFRCDPISEHNRLYWYRQTLGQGPEFLTYFQNEAQLEKSRLLSDRFSAERPKGSFSTLEIQRTEQGDSAMYLCASSAGQGDYGYTFGSGTRLTVV.

This clonotype occurred many times. V gene TRBV2 combines with J gene TRBJ2-1; D is unresolved. V was clipped by 6 bases and J by 0 bases, with 3 bases between them. Germline V CDR1 and CDR2: SNHLY, FYNNEI. The CDR3 covers 12 residues. The CDR3 region has the DNA TGTGCCAGCAGGGTCTCCTACAATGAGCAGTTCTTC. Translating gives CASRVSYNEQFF.

This clonotype was found many times. The V gene is TRBV20-1, the J gene TRBJ1-1; D is perhaps TRBD1 (6 bases). Germline-derived CDR1 and CDR2 are DFQATT and SNEGSKA (reference sequence). Trimming removed 8 bases at V and 1 base at J, with 20 bases between. The CDR3 covers 15 residues. CDR3 loop: CSPRRGALANTEAFF. CDR3 sequence (DNA): TGCAGTCCACGAAGGGGGGCGCTCGCGAACACTGAAGCTTTCTTT.

This chain links TRBV7-9 with TRBJ2-5; D is perhaps TRBD2 (7 bases). Germline V gives CDR1 SEHNR, CDR2 FQNEAQ (reference sequence). The CDR3 covers 13 residues. With 5 bases removed from V and 5 bases from J, the gap between germline ends came to 12 bases. Here the CDR3 reads CASSPRGAETQYF. The CDR3 region has the DNA TGTGCCAGCAGCCCCCGGGGGGCGGAGACCCAGTACTTC.

This clonotype has at least ten counts. This may be a read error: a much more frequent sequence differs by one nucleotide. The chain recombines TRBV28 with TRBJ1-2; D not resolved. Germline assignment: CDR1 MDHEN and CDR2 SYDVKM. This CDR3 comprises 13 residues. Trimming left V 2 bases short and J 0 bases short, with 4 bases between. The CDR3 bases are TGTGCCAGCAGTTTAGGGGCTAACTATGGCTACACCTTC. Its protein product is CASSLGANYGYTF.

This clonotype was recorded at least ten times. Written as DNA, the CDR3 is TGTGCCAGCAGTTTATCCTACAGGGATGGCTACACCTTC. Residues: CASSLSYRDGYTF. V and J are TRBV28 and TRBJ1-2; tentatively, D is TRBD1 (6 bases). Germline lookup yields CDR1 MDHEN and CDR2 SYDVKM. This CDR3 spans 13 amino acids. The V end was cut by 1 base, the J end by 6 bases, with 9 bases between.

The chain combines TRBV7-2 with TRBJ2-6; a weak D match, TRBD1 (5 bases). Looked up from germline, CDR1 is SGHTA and CDR2 is FQGNSA. Trimming shortened V by 0 bases and J by 0 bases, and 15 bases separated the two germline ends. The CDR3 has 19 amino acids. The CDR3 DNA is TGTGCCAGCAGCTTAGCGCGTGTCACAGGCAACTCTGGGGCCAACGTCCTGACTTTC. Residues: CASSLARVTGNSGANVLTF. Full variable domain (remainder filled in from reference TRBV7-2 and TRBJ2-6): GAGVSQSPSNKVTEKGKDVELRCDPISGHTALYWYRQSLGQGLEFLIYFQGNSAPDKSGLPSDRFSAERTGGSVSTLTIQRTQQEDSAVYLCASSLARVTGNSGANVLTFGAGSRLTVL.

This clonotype was recorded many times. The chain employs TRBV20-1 and TRBJ1-6, with D tentatively TRBD1 (5 bases). The CDR3 covers 13 residues. Trimming removed 3 bases from V and 11 bases from J, with 14 bases in between. The germline V gene has CDR1 DFQATT and CDR2 SNEGSKA (reference sequence). The CDR3 loop reads CSARGEATAPLHF. DNA for the CDR3: TGCAGTGCTAGGGGGGAGGCGACGGCACCCCTCCACTTT.

There are many counts of this clonotype. The chain uses TRBV6-5 and TRBJ1-4; D is perhaps TRBD1 (6 bases). Trimming pared 2 bases from V and 3 bases from J, leaving 10 bases between. The germline V gene encodes CDR1 MNHEY and CDR2 SVGAGI. The CDR3 runs to 15 residues. The CDR3 spells CASSYEGGPNEKLFF. The DNA for the CDR3 is TGTGCCAGCAGTTACGAGGGGGGCCCTAATGAAAAACTGTTTTTT.

As for this clonotype: Since a much larger clone is just one base distant, this may be a read error. V is TRBV3-1 and J is TRBJ2-1, with 8 nucleotides matching TRBD2. Germline assignment: CDR1 LGHDT and CDR2 YNNKEL (reference sequence). The CDR3 is made up of 19 amino acids. The V gene end was trimmed by 0 bases and the J gene end by 5 bases; junction bases not matched to a gene: 15. DNA for the CDR3: TGTGCCAGCAGCCAAGATCGCCGTGGTATAGCGGGGTTTAACAATGAGCAGTTCTTC. It is translated as CASSQDRRGIAGFNNEQFF.

This clonotype was detected ten times or more. This chain links TRBV6-2 or TRBV6-3 with TRBJ2-1, with 7 bases lining up with TRBD1. The germline V gene has CDR1 MNHEY and CDR2 SVGEGT. The CDR3 totals 16 residues. With V trimmed by 5 bases and J by 1 base, 8 bases remained unmatched. The CDR3 loop is CASSHGTVGSYNEQFF. The CDR3 DNA is TGTGCCAGCAGTCACGGGACAGTCGGATCCTACAATGAGCAGTTCTTC.

Ten or more counts support this clonotype. The gene calls are TRBV28 and TRBJ1-2, with TRBD1 matching 9 bases. Germline CDR1 and CDR2: MDHEN and SYDVKM. The trim removed 2 bases at V and 7 bases at J, leaving 5 bases unmatched. CDR3 size: 14 residues. This CDR3 reads CASSLPSDRGGYTF. Here the CDR3 DNA reads TGTGCCAGCAGTTTACCCTCGGACAGGGGTGGCTACACCTTC.

This clonotype was seen more than once but under ten times. The CDR3 sequence is CASAGQNSYEQYF. The CDR3 DNA reads TGTGCCAGTGCGGGACAGAATTCCTACGAGCAGTACTTC. The J gene is TRBJ2-7, the V gene TRBV12-3 or TRBV12-4, with D possibly matching TRBD1 (7 bases). Deletions cut 9 bases from V and 1 base from J, with 13 bases between. The CDR3 has 13 amino acids.